This T cell receptor (beta chain) was recovered during a study of vaccination effects on CD4 cells after COVID-19. Regarding the study as a whole: Clones arising from infection and from vaccination showed marked clonal contraction late after vaccination.

Antigen-specific CD4+ T cell clonotypes were called by their expansion after viral peptide-pool culture in ViraFEST. Subsequent to roughly 9 days of culture, CD4+ T cells were isolated. The vaccine given was either BNT162b2 or mRNA-1273, in two doses. Germline CDR1 is GTSNPN and CDR2 is SVGIG (reference sequence). This CDR3 has 15 amino acids. V lost 3 bases and J 2 bases, leaving 16 bases between the germline ends. This clone has just one count. The antigen is unknown. Profiled with immunoSEQ multiplex PCR; TCRdb holds only in-frame clones, not every one. The sample lists approximately 24,000 clones; roughly 80% were seen once.

V usage is TRBV30 and J usage is TRBJ1-1; D is uncertain. The sample here was CD4+ T cells from PBMCs cultured with HCoV-NL63 spike peptides, taken after COVID-19 vaccination. The clonotype was recovered from a human donor who received a COVID-19 vaccine. The CDR3 loop reads CAWRPEGFQNTEAFF. The DNA of the CDR3 is TGTGCCTGGAGGCCCGAAGGCTTCCAAAACACTGAAGCTTTCTTT.